Listed below are T cell receptor beta chains from one sample, sequenced in a study of cytomegalovirus exposure and HLA in healthy donors. Measured with immunoSEQ multiplex PCR; TCRdb has only the in-frame clones, and not every one. The data show about 160,000 clones, more than 65% seen once. Source material: PBMCs. The receptors originated from a man between 18 and 29 years old in good health and CMV-seropositive. CDR3s include the opening cysteine and the closing phenylalanine or tryptophan. The order of the fields is clone size, D gene, J gene, V gene, CDR3 DNA, CDR3 protein. A D gene is named only where the DNA matches it firmly. Clone size is not always given. Where it is, it says once, few, many or a class for expanded clones.

>NA|NA|TRBJ2-1|TRBV5-1
TGTGCCAGCAGCTTGGTCGCAGTATACAATGAGCAGTTCTTC
CASSLVAVYNEQFF
>NA|NA|TRBJ1-1|TRBV5-1
TGCGCCAGCAGCCCTGACACGAACACTGAAGCTTTCTTT
CASSPDTNTEAFF
>NA|TRBD1|TRBJ1-2|TRBV6-6
TGTGCCAGCAGCCTGACAGGGACTAACTATGGCTACACCTTC
CASSLTGTNYGYTF
>NA|NA|TRBJ2-2|TRBV5-1
TGCGCCAGCCTAGCTCCCACCGGGGAGCTGTTTTTT
CASLAPTGELFF
>NA|NA|TRBJ2-5|TRBV6-5
TGTGCCACGACGGGGGAGACCCAGTACTTC
CATTGETQYF
>once|TRBD1|TRBJ2-7|TRBV5-6
TGTGCCAGCAGCTTGGACAGGGGAAGATTCGAGCAGTACTTC
CASSLDRGRFEQYF
>NA|NA|TRBJ2-7|TRBV21-1
TGTGCCAGCAGCCCTCAGCGGGACGGCACCTACGAGCAGTACTTC
CASSPQRDGTYEQYF
>NA|NA|TRBJ2-7|TRBV27
TGTGCCAGCAGCTACACAGGGTACGAGCAGTACTTC
CASSYTGYEQYF
>few|TRBD2|TRBJ2-7|TRBV10-2
TGCGCCAGCAACGGCGGGAGGGGACCCTACGAGCAGTACTTC
CASNGGRGPYEQYF
>NA|NA|TRBJ2-2|TRBV20-1
TGCAGTGCTAGGCGTGGGGGGAAGCTGTTTTTT
CSARRGGKLFF
>NA|NA|TRBJ2-1|TRBV5-1
TGCGCCAGCAGCTACGGGGGTTCGAGTGAGCAGTTCTTC
CASSYGGSSEQFF
>NA|NA|TRBJ2-5|TRBV30
TGTGCCTGGAAACCATGGGACTTCCAAGAGACCCAGTACTTC
CAWKPWDFQETQYF
>NA|TRBD1|TRBJ2-1|TRBV27
TGTGCCACCCGCCGGACAGGGGCGTCCTACAATGAGCAGTTCTTC
CATRRTGASYNEQFF
>NA|TRBD1|TRBJ1-5|TRBV12-5
TGTGCTAGTGGTTGGGGGACAGGGGATCAGCCCCAGCATTTT
CASGWGTGDQPQHF
>few|TRBD2|TRBJ2-7|TRBV11-2
TGTGCCAGCAGCTTACAGGGACTAGCCTACGAGCAGTACTTC
CASSLQGLAYEQYF
>NA|TRBD1|TRBJ1-2|TRBV6-5
TGTGCCAGCAGTGTTGGGACAGGGCGTTTCTACACCTTC
CASSVGTGRFYTF
>NA|TRBD1|TRBJ1-5|TRBV7-2
TGTGCCAGCAGCTTGGGACAGGGTCATAATCAGCCCCAGCATTTT
CASSLGQGHNQPQHF
>NA|NA|TRBJ2-2|TRBV6-1
TGTGCCAGCAGTGAAGTGGGTGGGAGTGCCGGGGAGCTGTTTTTT
CASSEVGGSAGELFF
>NA|NA|TRBJ1-3|TRBV6-1
TGTGCCAGCAGTGAAGTAACAGGTCGCTCTGGAAACACCATATATTTT
CASSEVTGRSGNTIYF
>NA|NA|TRBJ2-7|TRBV19
TGTGCCAGTAGTATGGGGCCCTTCGGTTACTCCTACGAGCAGTACTTC
CASSMGPFGYSYEQYF
>once|NA|TRBJ1-2|TRBV30
TGTGCCTGGAGAGCCACCGTCGGGGTATATGGCTACACCTTC
CAWRATVGVYGYTF
>NA|TRBD2|TRBJ2-7|TRBV10-1
TGCGCCAGCAGTGAGTCGGCCAGCGGGGGCACCTACGAGCAGTACTTC
CASSESASGGTYEQYF